Listed below are T cell receptor beta chains from one sample, sequenced in a study of human T cells and chemical hapten exposure. A single record per CDR3 protein comes from TCRdb applying MiXCR to the RACE reads. The data contain some 87,000 distinct CDR3 sequences, under 13% of them singletons. Sequenced material: whole blood, taken in connection with sensitization to the hapten diphenylcyclopropenone (DPC). These receptors all stem from a woman aged 45 to 65 with alopecia areata. Some clones in this sample may be carry-over from other donors' samples. The CDR3 runs from the conserved cysteine through the conserved F or W. Each record gives: D gene, J gene, clone size, V gene, CDR3 DNA, CDR3 protein. D genes are given only for firm matches. Some rows have no size entry. The others give once, few or many, or a class for an expanded clone.

d_gene: .; j_gene: TRBJ1-1; abundance: few; v_gene: TRBV28; CDR3nt: TGTGCCAGCAGTCCCCCCTTTGGGGGCACTGAAGCTTTCTTT; CDR3aa: CASSPPFGGTEAFF
d_gene: .; j_gene: TRBJ2-1; abundance: .; v_gene: TRBV7-2; CDR3nt: TGTGCCAGCAGCCTCATGCAGGGAGGCCATGAACAGTTCTTC; CDR3aa: CASSLMQGGHEQFF
d_gene: .; j_gene: TRBJ1-5; abundance: .; v_gene: TRBV28; CDR3nt: TGTGCCAGCAGTCCGACCCTCGGGCAGCCCCAGCATTTT; CDR3aa: CASSPTLGQPQHF
d_gene: TRBD2; j_gene: TRBJ2-1; abundance: .; v_gene: TRBV6-2/TRBV6-3; CDR3nt: TGTGCCAGCATCAAGGGGAGGACTAGTAGCCACAATGAGCAGTTCTTC; CDR3aa: CASIKGRTSSHNEQFF
d_gene: TRBD1; j_gene: TRBJ1-3; abundance: few; v_gene: TRBV12-3/TRBV12-4; CDR3nt: TGTGCCAGCAGTTTCGAACAGGGGCCCCCTAGAAACACCATATATTTT; CDR3aa: CASSFEQGPPRNTIYF
d_gene: TRBD1; j_gene: TRBJ2-7; abundance: many; v_gene: TRBV7-2; CDR3nt: TGTGCCAGCAGCCTACAGGGGGCGCCCGACTACGAGCAGTACTTC; CDR3aa: CASSLQGAPDYEQYF
d_gene: TRBD1; j_gene: TRBJ2-7; abundance: .; v_gene: TRBV5-1; CDR3nt: TGCGCCAGCAGCTCAACAGGGGGAACCCTTGGAGAGCAGTACTTC; CDR3aa: CASSSTGGTLGEQYF
d_gene: TRBD2; j_gene: TRBJ2-3; abundance: .; v_gene: TRBV28; CDR3nt: TGTGCCAGCAGTTCCCCCCGACTAGCGGGAGGTGGAGATACGCAGTATTTT; CDR3aa: CASSSPRLAGGGDTQYF
d_gene: .; j_gene: TRBJ2-7; abundance: .; v_gene: TRBV20-1; CDR3nt: TGCAGTGCGGGCAAGGGACGCCTGAAGACCTCCTACGAGCAGTACTTC; CDR3aa: CSAGKGRLKTSYEQYF
d_gene: TRBD1; j_gene: TRBJ1-3; abundance: .; v_gene: TRBV11-3; CDR3nt: TGTGCCAGCAGCCTCGGGCGACAGGGGATGGACACCATATATTTT; CDR3aa: CASSLGRQGMDTIYF
d_gene: .; j_gene: TRBJ1-2; abundance: few; v_gene: TRBV30; CDR3nt: TGTGCCTGGAAACCCGGGGGCACCTATGGCTACACCTTC; CDR3aa: CAWKPGGTYGYTF
d_gene: .; j_gene: TRBJ1-1; abundance: .; v_gene: TRBV29-1; CDR3nt: TGCAGCGCTCGACGGAGCATGAACACTGAAGCTTTCTTT; CDR3aa: CSARRSMNTEAFF
d_gene: TRBD2; j_gene: TRBJ2-3; abundance: many; v_gene: TRBV19; CDR3nt: TGTGCCAGTCGGCTAGCGGGAGGGACCACAGATACGCAGTATTTT; CDR3aa: CASRLAGGTTDTQYF
d_gene: .; j_gene: TRBJ2-5; abundance: few; v_gene: TRBV5-4; CDR3nt: TGTGCCAGCAGCTTGGGAAAGGTCAAGGGCCAAGAGACCCAGTACTTC; CDR3aa: CASSLGKVKGQETQYF
d_gene: TRBD2; j_gene: TRBJ2-3; abundance: many; v_gene: TRBV20-1; CDR3nt: TGCAGTGCTAGCCTACTAGCGGGGGCCACAGATACGCAGTATTTT; CDR3aa: CSASLLAGATDTQYF
d_gene: .; j_gene: TRBJ2-5; abundance: many; v_gene: TRBV21-1; CDR3nt: TGTGCCAGCAGCAAAACCCAACCGGGGACGGGCGAGACCCAGTACTTC; CDR3aa: CASSKTQPGTGETQYF
d_gene: .; j_gene: TRBJ2-7; abundance: few; v_gene: TRBV28; CDR3nt: TGTGCCAGCAGACCAGGGACTTCCTACGAGCAGTACTTC; CDR3aa: CASRPGTSYEQYF
d_gene: TRBD1; j_gene: TRBJ2-1; abundance: few; v_gene: TRBV7-3; CDR3nt: TGTGCCAGCAGCTGGCCAGGGGGCAATGAGCAGTTCTTC; CDR3aa: CASSWPGGNEQFF
d_gene: TRBD1; j_gene: TRBJ2-7; abundance: .; v_gene: TRBV5-5; CDR3nt: TGTGCCAGCAGACCGGACAGGGGGCTAGACGAGCAGTACTTC; CDR3aa: CASRPDRGLDEQYF
d_gene: TRBD2; j_gene: TRBJ2-3; abundance: few; v_gene: TRBV28; CDR3nt: TGTGCCAGCAGGTCTCCACTAGCGGGAAGCACAGATACGCAGTATTTT; CDR3aa: CASRSPLAGSTDTQYF
d_gene: .; j_gene: TRBJ2-6; abundance: few; v_gene: TRBV29-1; CDR3nt: TGCAGTGTGAGGCAAACTGGGGCCAACGTCCTGACTTTC; CDR3aa: CSVRQTGANVLTF
d_gene: .; j_gene: TRBJ2-3; abundance: .; v_gene: TRBV27; CDR3nt: TGTGCCAGCAGTCACACCCCCGCAGATACGCAGTATTTT; CDR3aa: CASSHTPADTQYF
d_gene: TRBD1; j_gene: TRBJ2-4; abundance: .; v_gene: TRBV7-9; CDR3nt: TGTGCCAGCAGCTTAGTACAGGGGGTCATTCAGTACTTC; CDR3aa: CASSLVQGVIQYF
d_gene: .; j_gene: TRBJ1-6; abundance: .; v_gene: TRBV6-5; CDR3nt: TGTGCCAGCAGAGATCGCAGGGGTTATTCACCCCTCCACTTT; CDR3aa: CASRDRRGYSPLHF
d_gene: .; j_gene: TRBJ2-1; abundance: .; v_gene: TRBV3-1; CDR3nt: TGTGCCAGCAGCCGAAGTGCCTACAATGAGCAGTTCTTC; CDR3aa: CASSRSAYNEQFF
d_gene: TRBD2; j_gene: TRBJ2-3; abundance: few; v_gene: TRBV7-2; CDR3nt: TGTGCCAGCAGCCCAGCCGGGACTAGCGGGAGGGATACGCAGTATTTT; CDR3aa: CASSPAGTSGRDTQYF
d_gene: .; j_gene: TRBJ1-5; abundance: few; v_gene: TRBV5-4; CDR3nt: TGTGCCAGCAGCTTGGACGGAGTCGATCAGCCCCAGCATTTT; CDR3aa: CASSLDGVDQPQHF
d_gene: .; j_gene: TRBJ1-5; abundance: .; v_gene: TRBV21-1; CDR3nt: TGTGCCAGCAAACCCCAGCATTTT; CDR3aa: CASKPQHF
d_gene: .; j_gene: TRBJ1-5; abundance: .; v_gene: TRBV7-2; CDR3nt: TGTGCCAGCAGCTCCCAATGGGGTCAGCCCCAGCATTTT; CDR3aa: CASSSQWGQPQHF
d_gene: .; j_gene: TRBJ2-1; abundance: .; v_gene: TRBV7-8; CDR3nt: TGTGCCAGCAGCTTAGTTGGACTGGGCAATGAGCAGTTCTTC; CDR3aa: CASSLVGLGNEQFF
d_gene: TRBD2; j_gene: TRBJ2-7; abundance: few; v_gene: TRBV5-1; CDR3nt: TGCGCCAGCAGCTTGGCCGGACTAGCGTACGAGCAGTACTTC; CDR3aa: CASSLAGLAYEQYF
d_gene: .; j_gene: TRBJ2-1; abundance: many; v_gene: TRBV11-2; CDR3nt: TGTGCCAGCAGCTTACCCGGCCTTAGCGATGAGCAGTTCTTC; CDR3aa: CASSLPGLSDEQFF
d_gene: .; j_gene: TRBJ1-1; abundance: few; v_gene: TRBV12-3/TRBV12-4; CDR3nt: TGTGCCAGCAGTGGGGTGGGGGTGACTGAAGCTTTCTTT; CDR3aa: CASSGVGVTEAFF
d_gene: .; j_gene: TRBJ1-5; abundance: .; v_gene: TRBV7-9; CDR3nt: TGTGCCAGCAGCTTGGACAAATTAGCCCAGCATTTT; CDR3aa: CASSLDKLAQHF
d_gene: TRBD1; j_gene: TRBJ1-2; abundance: .; v_gene: TRBV7-2; CDR3nt: TGTGCCAGCAGCCAGGACAGGGGGCTGGGCTACACCTTC; CDR3aa: CASSQDRGLGYTF
d_gene: .; j_gene: TRBJ2-6; abundance: few; v_gene: TRBV29-1; CDR3nt: TGCAGCGTGGCCGGGTTTCGGGCCAACGTCCTGACTTTC; CDR3aa: CSVAGFRANVLTF
d_gene: TRBD1; j_gene: TRBJ1-5; abundance: .; v_gene: TRBV19; CDR3nt: TGTGCCAGTAGAAGACAGGGTGGGCAGCCCCAGCATTTT; CDR3aa: CASRRQGGQPQHF
d_gene: TRBD1; j_gene: TRBJ2-1; abundance: few; v_gene: TRBV2; CDR3nt: TGTGCCAGCAGTGAAGTGACAGGGTACAATGAGCAGTTCTTC; CDR3aa: CASSEVTGYNEQFF
d_gene: TRBD1; j_gene: TRBJ2-7; abundance: .; v_gene: TRBV19; CDR3nt: TGTGCCAGTAGTACCTCCAACAGGGGATCCTCCTACGAGCAGTACTTC; CDR3aa: CASSTSNRGSSYEQYF
d_gene: .; j_gene: TRBJ2-3; abundance: many; v_gene: TRBV18; CDR3nt: TGTGCCAGCTCACTGGGATCCCACACAGATACGCAGTATTTT; CDR3aa: CASSLGSHTDTQYF
d_gene: .; j_gene: TRBJ1-5; abundance: many; v_gene: TRBV19; CDR3nt: TGTGCCAGTAGCCGAACCTCAGATCAGCCCCAGCATTTT; CDR3aa: CASSRTSDQPQHF
d_gene: TRBD1; j_gene: TRBJ1-6; abundance: few; v_gene: TRBV7-2; CDR3nt: TGTGCCAGCAGCTTAGGACAGGGAAAGAATAATTCACCCCTCAACTTT; CDR3aa: CASSLGQGKNNSPLNF
d_gene: TRBD2; j_gene: TRBJ2-7; abundance: .; v_gene: TRBV29-1; CDR3nt: TGCAGCGTTGGGCAATCCGCGGGGGTTTCCAGCGAGCAGTACTTC; CDR3aa: CSVGQSAGVSSEQYF
d_gene: .; j_gene: TRBJ2-5; abundance: few; v_gene: TRBV20-1; CDR3nt: TGCAGTGCACAGACAGGCAACCAAGAGACCCAGTACTTC; CDR3aa: CSAQTGNQETQYF
d_gene: .; j_gene: TRBJ2-1; abundance: .; v_gene: TRBV29-1; CDR3nt: TGCAGCGTTTCCCCCACCAATGAGCAGTTCTTC; CDR3aa: CSVSPTNEQFF
d_gene: .; j_gene: TRBJ1-4; abundance: .; v_gene: TRBV3-1; CDR3nt: TGTGCCAGCAGCACTGGGACCCGCCAAGAAAAACTGTTTTTT; CDR3aa: CASSTGTRQEKLFF
d_gene: TRBD2; j_gene: TRBJ2-5; abundance: many; v_gene: TRBV11-2; CDR3nt: TGTGCCAGCAGCCTGCGAAGAGCGGGAGTGGGTAAAGAGACCCAGTACTTC; CDR3aa: CASSLRRAGVGKETQYF
d_gene: .; j_gene: TRBJ2-1; abundance: many; v_gene: TRBV7-6; CDR3nt: TGTGCCAGCAGCTTAGTTAGGACCCACAATGAGCAGTTCTTC; CDR3aa: CASSLVRTHNEQFF
d_gene: TRBD2; j_gene: TRBJ2-3; abundance: few; v_gene: TRBV5-1; CDR3nt: TGCGCCAGCAGCTTGGCCTTAGCGGGAACCACAGATACGCAGTATTTT; CDR3aa: CASSLALAGTTDTQYF
d_gene: .; j_gene: TRBJ1-5; abundance: .; v_gene: TRBV24-1; CDR3nt: TGTGCCACCAGTGCCCCGGACAGTCAGCCCCAGCATTTT; CDR3aa: CATSAPDSQPQHF
d_gene: .; j_gene: TRBJ2-1; abundance: few; v_gene: TRBV15; CDR3nt: TGTGCCACCAGCCCATTTGTTGGTGAGCAGTTCTTC; CDR3aa: CATSPFVGEQFF
d_gene: TRBD1; j_gene: TRBJ2-3; abundance: many; v_gene: TRBV7-2; CDR3nt: TGTGCCAGCAGCCCGTGGACAGGGTACACAGATACGCAGTATTTT; CDR3aa: CASSPWTGYTDTQYF
d_gene: TRBD1; j_gene: TRBJ1-5; abundance: many; v_gene: TRBV4-2; CDR3nt: TGTGCCAGCAGCCAAGAATGGCCAGGGGGCTGGGGTGGCAATCAGCCCCAGCATTTT; CDR3aa: CASSQEWPGGWGGNQPQHF
d_gene: .; j_gene: TRBJ1-1; abundance: few; v_gene: TRBV12-3/TRBV12-4; CDR3nt: TGTGCCAGCAGTTTGGCCGGGACAAGAGCTTTCTTT; CDR3aa: CASSLAGTRAFF